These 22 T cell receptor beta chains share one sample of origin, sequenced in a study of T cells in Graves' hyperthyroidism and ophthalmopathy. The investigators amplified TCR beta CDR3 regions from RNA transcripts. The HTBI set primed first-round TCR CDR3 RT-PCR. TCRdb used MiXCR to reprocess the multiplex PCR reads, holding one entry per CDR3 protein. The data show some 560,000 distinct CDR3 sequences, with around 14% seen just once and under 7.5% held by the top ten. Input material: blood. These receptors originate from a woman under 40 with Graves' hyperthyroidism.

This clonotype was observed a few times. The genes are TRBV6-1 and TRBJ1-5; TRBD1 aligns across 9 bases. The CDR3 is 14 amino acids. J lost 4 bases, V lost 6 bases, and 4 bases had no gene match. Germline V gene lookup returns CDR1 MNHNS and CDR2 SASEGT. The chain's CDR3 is CASRLQGANQPQHF. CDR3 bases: TGTGCCAGCAGGCTACAGGGGGCTAATCAGCCCCAGCATTTT.

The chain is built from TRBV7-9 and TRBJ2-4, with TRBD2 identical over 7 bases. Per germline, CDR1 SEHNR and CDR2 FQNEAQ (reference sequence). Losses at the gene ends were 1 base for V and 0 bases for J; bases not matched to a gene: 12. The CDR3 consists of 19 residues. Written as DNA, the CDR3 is TGTGCCAGCAGCTTAGTTAGGGCTAGCGGCCCCATAGCCAAAAACATTCAGTACTTC. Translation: CASSLVRASGPIAKNIQYF. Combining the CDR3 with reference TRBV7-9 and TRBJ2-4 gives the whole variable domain DTGVSQNPRHKITKRGQNVTFRCDPISEHNRLYWYRQTLGQGPEFLTYFQNEAQLEKSRLLSDRFSAERPKGSFSTLEIQRTEQGDSAMYLCASSLVRASGPIAKNIQYFGAGTRLSVL.

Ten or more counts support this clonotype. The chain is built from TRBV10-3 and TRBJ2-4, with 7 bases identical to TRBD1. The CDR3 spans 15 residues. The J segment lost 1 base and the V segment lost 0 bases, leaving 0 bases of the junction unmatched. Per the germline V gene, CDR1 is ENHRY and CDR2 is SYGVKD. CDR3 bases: TGTGCCATCAGTGAGTCGACAGGGGCCAAAAACATTCAGTACTTC. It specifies CAISESTGAKNIQYF.

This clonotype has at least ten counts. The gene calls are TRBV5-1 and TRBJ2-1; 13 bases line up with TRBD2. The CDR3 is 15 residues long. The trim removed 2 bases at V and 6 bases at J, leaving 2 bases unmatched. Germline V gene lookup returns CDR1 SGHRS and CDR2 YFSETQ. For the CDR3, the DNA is TGCGCCAGCAGCTTTACTAGCGGGAGGGCCAATGAGCAGTTCTTC. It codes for CASSFTSGRANEQFF.

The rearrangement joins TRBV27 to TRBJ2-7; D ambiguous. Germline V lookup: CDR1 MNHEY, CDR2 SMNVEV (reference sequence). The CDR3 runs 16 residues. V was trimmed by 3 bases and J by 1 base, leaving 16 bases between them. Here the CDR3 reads CASSFTDEAASYEQYF. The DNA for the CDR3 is TGTGCCAGCAGTTTCACAGACGAGGCAGCTTCCTACGAGCAGTACTTC.

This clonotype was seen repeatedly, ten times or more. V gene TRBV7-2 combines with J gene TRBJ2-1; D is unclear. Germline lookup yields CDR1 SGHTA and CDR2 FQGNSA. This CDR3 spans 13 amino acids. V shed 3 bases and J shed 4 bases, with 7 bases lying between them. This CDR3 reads CASSFGYYNEQFF. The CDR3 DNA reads TGTGCCAGCAGCTTCGGCTATTACAATGAGCAGTTCTTC.

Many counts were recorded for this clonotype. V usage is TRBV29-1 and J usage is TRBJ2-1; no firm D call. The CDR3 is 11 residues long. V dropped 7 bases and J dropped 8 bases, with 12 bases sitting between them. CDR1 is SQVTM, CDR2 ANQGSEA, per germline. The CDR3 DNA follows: TGCAGCGCCGATGGGGTGCATGAGCAGTTCTTC. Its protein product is CSADGVHEQFF.

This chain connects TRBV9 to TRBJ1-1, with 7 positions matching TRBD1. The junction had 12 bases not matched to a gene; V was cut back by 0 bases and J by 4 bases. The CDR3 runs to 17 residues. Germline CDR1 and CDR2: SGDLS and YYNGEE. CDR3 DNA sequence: TGTGCCAGCAGCGTAGATGGGGGGGGTAGACAGGGCACTGAAGCTTTCTTT. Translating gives CASSVDGGGRQGTEAFF.

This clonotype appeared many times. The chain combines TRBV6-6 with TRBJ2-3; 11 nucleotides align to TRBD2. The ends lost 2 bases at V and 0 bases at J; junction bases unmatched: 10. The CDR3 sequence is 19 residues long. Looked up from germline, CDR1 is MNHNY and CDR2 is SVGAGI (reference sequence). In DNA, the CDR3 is TGTGCCAGCAGTTACCCCACTAGCGGGAGTATTCTTAGCACAGATACGCAGTATTTT. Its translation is CASSYPTSGSILSTDTQYF.

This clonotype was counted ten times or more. CDR3 coding DNA: TGTGCCAGCAGCTTACTTGGGACTAGCACAGATACGCAGTATTTT. It specifies CASSLLGTSTDTQYF. The chain employs TRBV7-9 and TRBJ2-3, with D tentatively TRBD2 (6 bases). The V gene lost 2 bases and the J gene lost 0 bases, with 9 bases spanning the gap. This CDR3 comprises 15 residues. CDR1 is SEHNR and CDR2 is FQNEAQ in the germline V gene (reference sequence).

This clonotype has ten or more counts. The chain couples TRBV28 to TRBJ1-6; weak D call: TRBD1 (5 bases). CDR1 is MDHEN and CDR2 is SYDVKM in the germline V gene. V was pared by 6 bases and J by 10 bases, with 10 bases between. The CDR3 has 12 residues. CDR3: CASRGEESPLHF. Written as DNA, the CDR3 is TGTGCCAGCAGAGGGGAGGAGTCACCCCTCCACTTT.

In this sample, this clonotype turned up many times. The CDR3 DNA is TGTGCCAGCAGAGGACCCACGACAGACTCATTACAGAACACTGAAGCTTTCTTT. Residues: CASRGPTTDSLQNTEAFF. V and J are TRBV12-3 or TRBV12-4 and TRBJ1-1, with D possibly TRBD1 on 5 matching bases. Trimming removed 6 bases from V and 1 base from J, with 24 bases in between. The CDR3 covers 18 residues.

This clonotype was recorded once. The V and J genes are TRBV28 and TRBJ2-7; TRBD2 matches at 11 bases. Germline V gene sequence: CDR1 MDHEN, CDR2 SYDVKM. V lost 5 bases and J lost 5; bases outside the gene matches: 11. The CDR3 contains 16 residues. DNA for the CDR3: TGTGCCAGCAGTCGAACGACTAGCGGGAAAAGCGACGAGCAGTACTTC. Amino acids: CASSRTTSGKSDEQYF.

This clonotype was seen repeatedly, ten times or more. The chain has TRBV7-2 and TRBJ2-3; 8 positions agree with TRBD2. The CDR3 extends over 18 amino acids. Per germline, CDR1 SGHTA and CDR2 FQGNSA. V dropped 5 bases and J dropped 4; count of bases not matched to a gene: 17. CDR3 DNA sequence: TGTGCCAGCAGCAACCCTCGGGGGGGGGGCGCGAGAGCAGATACGCAGTATTTT. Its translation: CASSNPRGGGARADTQYF. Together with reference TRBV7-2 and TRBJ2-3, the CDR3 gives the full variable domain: GAGVSQSPSNKVTEKGKDVELRCDPISGHTALYWYRQSLGQGLEFLIYFQGNSAPDKSGLPSDRFSAERTGGSVSTLTIQRTQQEDSAVYLCASSNPRGGGARADTQYFGPGTRLTVL.

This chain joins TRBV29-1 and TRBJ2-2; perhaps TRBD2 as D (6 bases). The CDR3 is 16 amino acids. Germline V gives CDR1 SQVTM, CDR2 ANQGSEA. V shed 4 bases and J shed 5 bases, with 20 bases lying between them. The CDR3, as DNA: TGCAGCGTTGGGGGTTCGGAGGGAAGTAAGACCGGGGAGCTGTTTTTT. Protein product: CSVGGSEGSKTGELFF.

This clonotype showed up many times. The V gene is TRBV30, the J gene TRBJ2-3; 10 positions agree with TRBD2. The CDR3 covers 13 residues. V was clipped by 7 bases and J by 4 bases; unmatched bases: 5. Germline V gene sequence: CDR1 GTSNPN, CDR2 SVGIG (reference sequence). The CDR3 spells CALTSGRADTQYF. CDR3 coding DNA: TGTGCCTTAACAAGCGGGAGGGCAGATACGCAGTATTTT.

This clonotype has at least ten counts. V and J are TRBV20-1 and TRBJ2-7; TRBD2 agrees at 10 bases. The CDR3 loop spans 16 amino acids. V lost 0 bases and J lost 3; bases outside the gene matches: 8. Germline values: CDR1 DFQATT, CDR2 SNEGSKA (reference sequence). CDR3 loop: CSAREFGTSEIYEQYF. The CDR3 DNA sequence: TGCAGTGCTAGAGAGTTTGGGACTAGCGAAATCTACGAGCAGTACTTC.

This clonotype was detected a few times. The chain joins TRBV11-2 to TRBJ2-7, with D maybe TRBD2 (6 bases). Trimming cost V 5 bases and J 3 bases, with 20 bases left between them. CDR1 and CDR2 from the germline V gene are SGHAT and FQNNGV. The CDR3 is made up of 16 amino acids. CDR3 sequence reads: CASSRLRDSQNYEQYF. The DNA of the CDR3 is TGTGCCAGCAGCCGACTACGGGACTCTCAGAACTACGAGCAGTACTTC.

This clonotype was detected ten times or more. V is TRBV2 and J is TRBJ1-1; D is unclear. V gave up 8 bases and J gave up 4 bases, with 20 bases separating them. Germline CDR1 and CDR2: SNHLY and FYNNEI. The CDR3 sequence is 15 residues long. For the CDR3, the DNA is TGTGCCAGCGCGTTCGGGGTAGGAGGCAGCACTGAAGCTTTCTTT. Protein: CASAFGVGGSTEAFF.

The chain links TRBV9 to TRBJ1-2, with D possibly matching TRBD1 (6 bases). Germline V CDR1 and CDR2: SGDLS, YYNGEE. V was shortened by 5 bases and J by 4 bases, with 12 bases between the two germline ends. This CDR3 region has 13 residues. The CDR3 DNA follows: TGTGCCAGCAGGGGAGGGGGGGCCTATGGCTACACCTTC. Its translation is CASRGGGAYGYTF. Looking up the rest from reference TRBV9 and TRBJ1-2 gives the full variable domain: DSGVTQTPKHLITATGQRVTLRCSPRSGDLSVYWYQQSLDQGLQFLIQYYNGEERAKGNILERFSAQQFPDLHSELNLSSLELGDSALYFCASRGGGAYGYTFGSGTRLTVV.

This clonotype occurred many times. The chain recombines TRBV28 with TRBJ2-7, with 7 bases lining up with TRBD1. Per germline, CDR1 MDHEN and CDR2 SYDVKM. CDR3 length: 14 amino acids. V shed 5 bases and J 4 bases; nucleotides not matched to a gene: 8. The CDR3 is CASSNRDRQYEQYF. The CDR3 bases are TGTGCCAGCAGTAACCGGGACAGACAATACGAGCAGTACTTC.

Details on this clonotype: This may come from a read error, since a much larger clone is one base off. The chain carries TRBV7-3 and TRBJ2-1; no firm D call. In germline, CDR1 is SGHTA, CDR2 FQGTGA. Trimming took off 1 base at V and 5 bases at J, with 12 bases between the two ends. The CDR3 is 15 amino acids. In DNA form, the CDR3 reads TGTGCCAGCAGCTTAAACCCGGCACTCCACAATGAGCAGTTCTTC. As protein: CASSLNPALHNEQFF.